One and the same sample provided the 9 T cell receptor beta chains below, sequenced in a study of Graves' ophthalmopathy and Graves' hyperthyroidism. Amplification targeted the TCR beta CDR3 regions, with RNA transcripts as the source material. RT-PCR was first run with HTBI primers, then multiplex PCR in a second round. MiXCR, run by TCRdb on the multiplex PCR reads, gives a single entry per CDR3 protein. The sample has more than 550,000 distinct CDR3 sequences, about two fifths seen once. Sequencing was carried out using peripheral blood. These receptors were taken from an adult man with Graves' ophthalmopathy.

The chain recombines TRBV2 with TRBJ2-3, with D perhaps TRBD2 (6 bases). The CDR3 sequence is 12 residues long. V dropped 6 bases and J dropped 6 bases, with 10 bases sitting between them. Germline-derived CDR1 and CDR2 are SNHLY and FYNNEI. CDR3 residues: CASSGLFDTQYF. The CDR3 nucleotides are TGTGCCAGCAGCGGACTATTTGATACGCAGTATTTT.

This clonotype was seen many times. The rearrangement links TRBV2 to TRBJ2-2; 12 bases line up with TRBD2. This CDR3 is built from 15 residues. Trimming removed 5 bases from V and 6 bases from J; junction bases left unmatched: 4. Germline V gives CDR1 SNHLY, CDR2 FYNNEI. The CDR3 sequence: CASSPSGGAAGELFF. CDR3 in DNA: TGTGCCAGCAGTCCTAGCGGGGGGGCCGCCGGGGAGCTGTTTTTT.

This clonotype was picked up a small number of times. The chain couples TRBV5-1 to TRBJ2-7, with a possible D match to TRBD1 (6 bases). The CDR3 length is 14 residues. CDR1 is SGHRS and CDR2 is YFSETQ in the germline V gene. With 0 bases removed from V and 5 bases from J, the gap between germline ends came to 12 bases. As DNA, the CDR3 is TGCGCCAGCAGCTTGGGGGCAGGGGATAACGAGCAGTACTTC. The encoded protein is CASSLGAGDNEQYF.

Remarks on this clonotype: A read error may explain this, as a much larger clone is one base away. V is TRBV25-1 and J is TRBJ1-4; weak D call: TRBD1 (5 bases). Per germline, CDR1 MGHDK and CDR2 SYGVNS. Trimming left V 8 bases short and J 4 bases short, with 23 bases between. The CDR3 has 17 residues. The CDR3 region has the DNA TGTGCCAGCGGCAGCCAAGGAAGCGGGGCCGTTAATGAAAAACTGTTTTTT. It translates to CASGSQGSGAVNEKLFF. The full variable domain, with the rest looked up from reference TRBV25-1 and TRBJ1-4, is EADIYQTPRYLVIGTGKKITLECSQTMGHDKMYWYQQDPGMELHLIHYSYGVNSTEKGDLSSESTVSRIRTEHFPLTLESARPSHTSQYLCASGSQGSGAVNEKLFFGSGTQLSVL.

The sample holds many counts of this clonotype. This chain joins TRBV4-1 and TRBJ1-2; the match to TRBD1 covers 7 bases. The V gene end was trimmed by 1 base and the J gene end by 1 base; junction bases not matched to a gene: 6. This CDR3 has 16 amino acids. Germline-derived CDR1 and CDR2 are MGHRA and YSYEKL. In DNA, the CDR3 is TGCGCCAGCAGCCAAGGACAGGGACGGCTTAACTATGGCTACACCTTC. This codes for CASSQGQGRLNYGYTF.

Note on this clonotype: A read error may produce the germline difference seen at one junction end. The V call is TRBV7-9, the J call TRBJ2-7, with D maybe TRBD2 (5 bases). Germline V gene data show CDR1 as SEHNR and CDR2 as FQNEAQ (reference sequence). There are 16 residues in the CDR3. CDR3 sequence (DNA): TGCGCCAGCAGCCCCCCAAGTGAAGGGAGTATGTACGAGCAGTACTTC. The encoded protein is CASSPPSEGSMYEQYF.

Points on this clonotype: The CDR3 end shows no conserved phenylalanine or tryptophan, and so a read error is likely. Because the CDR3's place on the DNA is in doubt, the DNA is left out and the CDR3 is given as listed by TCRdb. This chain uses TRBV11-1 with TRBJ2-7; the DNA was not compared with TRBD1, the D call given in the table. Looked up from germline, CDR1 is SGHAT and CDR2 is FQDESV (reference sequence). The CDR3 is 9 residues long, counting both termini. This CDR3 is CASRRGQNT.

This clonotype was seen more than once but under ten times. The genes are TRBV5-5 and TRBJ2-2, with 9 bases identical to TRBD2. The germline V gene encodes CDR1 SGHKS and CDR2 YYEKEE (reference sequence). Germline trimming cut 2 bases from V and 2 bases from J; bases unmatched to any gene: 4. The CDR3 is made up of 16 amino acids. The CDR3 reads CASSLGLAQNTGELFF. As DNA, the CDR3 is TGTGCCAGCAGCTTAGGACTAGCGCAAAACACCGGGGAGCTGTTTTTT.

This clonotype was picked up many times. This chain links TRBV5-1 with TRBJ2-7; the D call may be TRBD1 or TRBD2 (5 bases each). The V end lost 0 bases, the J end lost 0 bases, and 10 bases lay between the germline ends. The CDR3 covers 15 residues. Germline V CDR1 and CDR2: SGHRS, YFSETQ. CDR3 DNA sequence: TGCGCCAGCAGCTTGGGAGGGGCGTTCTCCTACGAGCAGTACTTC. Its translation: CASSLGGAFSYEQYF. The entire variable domain, with the rest obtained from reference TRBV5-1 and TRBJ2-7, is as follows: KAGVTQTPRYLIKTRGQQVTLSCSPISGHRSVSWYQQTPGQGLQFLFEYFSETQRNKGNFPGRFSGRQFSNSRSEMNVSTLELGDSALYLCASSLGGAFSYEQYFGPGTRLTVT.